What follows are 27 T cell receptor beta chains derived from one specimen sequenced in a study of control samples from healthy donors and cancer patients. Here immunoSEQ multiplex PCR was the method, and the copy in TCRdb shows in-frame clones only, minus some. The sample carries 150,000 to 200,000 clones, 91% recorded once. Sequencing was done on a sample of blood. The receptor set was obtained from a woman younger than 45 in good health.

This clone showed up just once. The V and J genes are TRBV6-1 and TRBJ2-7; tentatively, D is TRBD1 (6 bases). CDR1 and CDR2 (germline): MNHNS, SASEGT. Trimming removed 0 bases from V and 2 bases from J, with 11 bases in between. The CDR3 has 15 residues. CDR3 region: CASSEAWQGTYEQYF. The CDR3 nucleotides read TGTGCCAGCAGTGAAGCTTGGCAGGGGACCTACGAGCAGTACTTC.

This clone was detected only a few times. The V call is TRBV27, the J call TRBJ2-7; 7 bases map to TRBD1. Germline CDR1 is MNHEY and CDR2 is SMNVEV (reference sequence). The V segment lost 3 bases and the J segment 4 bases; nucleotides outside the gene matches: 6. The CDR3 is 14 amino acids. The CDR3: CASSLQGVVYEQYF. The DNA for the CDR3 is TGTGCCAGCAGTTTGCAGGGGGTGGTGTACGAGCAGTACTTC.

The V and J genes are TRBV15 and TRBJ2-7, with D perhaps matching TRBD1 (5 bases). Germline V gene lookup returns CDR1 LNHNV and CDR2 YYDKDF (reference sequence). V lost 2 bases and J lost 0, with 8 bases in between. The CDR3 extends over 14 amino acids. CDR3 residues: CATSRPDSSYEQYF. The CDR3 nucleotides are TGTGCCACCAGCAGACCCGACAGCTCCTACGAGCAGTACTTC.

The CDR3 nucleotides read TGTGCCAGCACCCCGTACACAGGGCTCCTCTACGAGCAGTACTTC. Its translation is CASTPYTGLLYEQYF. The chain has TRBV6-5 and TRBJ2-7; possible D gene TRBD1, 6 bases. V lost 7 bases and J 3 bases, leaving 19 bases between the germline ends. This CDR3 has 15 residues. The V gene's germline CDR1 is MNHEY and CDR2 SVGAGI.

The rearrangement links TRBV28 to TRBJ1-2, with 10 bases aligning to TRBD1. Per the germline V gene, CDR1 is MDHEN and CDR2 is SYDVKM. V dropped 2 bases and J dropped 7; count of bases not matched to a gene: 4. There are 14 residues in the CDR3. The CDR3 is CASSLIRQGAGYTF. The CDR3 region has the DNA TGTGCCAGCAGTTTAATTCGACAGGGGGCTGGCTACACCTTC.

The chain has TRBV5-1 and TRBJ2-6; D unresolved. The V and J ends lost 0 bases and 0 bases respectively, with 4 bases between them. This CDR3 comprises 15 residues. CDR1 SGHRS and CDR2 YFSETQ come from the germline V gene. The DNA for the CDR3 is TGCGCCAGCAGCTTGGGCAGCTCTGGGGCCAACGTCCTGACTTTC. The encoded protein is CASSLGSSGANVLTF.

The V gene is TRBV11-3, the J gene TRBJ2-7; 14 nucleotides line up with TRBD2. Germline V gene sequence: CDR1 SGHNT, CDR2 YENEEA. The CDR3 length is 16 residues. The ends lost 5 bases at V and 4 bases at J; junction bases unmatched: 7. The CDR3 loop reads CASSRPGTSGSYEQYF. DNA of the CDR3: TGTGCCAGCAGCCGTCCCGGGACTAGCGGGAGTTACGAGCAGTACTTC.

The genes are TRBV7-2 and TRBJ2-7, with 10 bases aligning to TRBD2. CDR1 and CDR2 (germline): SGHTA, FQGNSA. Trimming took 6 bases from V and 3 from J; bases not matched to a gene: 2. The CDR3 has 13 residues. The CDR3 DNA follows: TGTGCCAGCAGAAGGACTAGCGGCTACGAGCAGTACTTC. It encodes CASRRTSGYEQYF.

CDR3 bases: TGTGCCAGCTCACCACAGGGGCCCCCCAATGAGCAGTTCTTC. It is translated as CASSPQGPPNEQFF. This rearrangement joins TRBV18 to TRBJ2-1; possible D gene TRBD1, 5 bases. This CDR3 comprises 14 residues. With 1 base removed from V and 6 bases from J, the gap between germline ends came to 10 bases. Germline loops: CDR1 KGHSH, CDR2 LQKENI.

The J gene is TRBJ1-4, the V gene TRBV6-5; possibly TRBD1 for D (6 bases). Trimming pared 0 bases from V and 8 bases from J, leaving 10 bases between. Looked up from germline, CDR1 is MNHEY and CDR2 is SVGAGI. This CDR3 has 14 amino acids. CDR3 sequence reads: CASSYSGGKEKLFF. CDR3 DNA: TGTGCCAGCAGTTACTCAGGGGGAAAAGAAAAACTGTTTTTT.

This chain links TRBV5-4 with TRBJ1-6; D might be TRBD1 (6 bases). Germline assignment: CDR1 SGHNT and CDR2 YYREEE (reference sequence). CDR3 length equals 14 residues. The germline V and J ends were trimmed by 4 bases and 10 bases, with 15 bases remaining between them. The CDR3 region is CASSTTRDISPLHF. The DNA of the CDR3 is TGTGCCAGCAGCACGACCCGGGACATATCACCCCTCCACTTT.

The rearrangement uses TRBV27 and TRBJ2-1, with D perhaps being TRBD1 or TRBD2 (7 bases each). Germline CDR1 MNHEY, CDR2 SMNVEV (reference sequence). The V gene lost 5 bases and the J gene lost 0 bases, with 20 bases spanning the gap. The CDR3 is 18 amino acids. CDR3 sequence (DNA): TGTGCCAGCAGTCCCCGGGCCAGGGGGGGAACCTCCTACAATGAGCAGTTCTTC. Residues: CASSPRARGGTSYNEQFF.

A word on this clone: Other DNA sequences in this sample translate to the same CDR3. The rearrangement uses TRBV28 and TRBJ1-1, with 7 bases lining up with TRBD1. The trim removed 5 bases at V and 4 bases at J, leaving 7 bases unmatched. This CDR3 is 14 amino acids long. Per the germline V gene, CDR1 is MDHEN and CDR2 is SYDVKM. The CDR3 nucleotides are TGTGCCAGCAGTCCAGGGGGGCGCGGCACTGAAGCTTTCTTT. This sequence encodes CASSPGGRGTEAFF.

J is TRBJ2-3 and V is TRBV3-1 (or the pseudogene TRBV3-2); D is perhaps TRBD2 (5 bases). The CDR3 runs 15 residues. Germline V lookup: CDR1 LGHDT, CDR2 YNNKEL (reference sequence). V gave up 1 base and J gave up 3 bases, with 11 bases separating them. CDR3 bases: TGTGCCAGCAGCCAAGTTGGGAGTGGGACAGATACGCAGTATTTT. Protein product: CASSQVGSGTDTQYF.

The chain uses TRBV6-5 and TRBJ1-1; no reliable D call. The CDR3 length is 13 residues. V lost 5 bases and J 1 base, leaving 8 bases between the germline ends. The V gene's germline CDR1 is MNHEY and CDR2 SVGAGI. The CDR3 coding sequence is TGTGCCAGCAGTCTCACCTCGAACACTGAAGCTTTCTTT. This translates into CASSLTSNTEAFF.

Worth noting for this clone: The sample carries other DNA sequences with the same CDR3. The rearrangement uses TRBV27 and TRBJ2-1; 7 bases agree with TRBD2. Losses at the gene ends were 3 bases for V and 1 base for J; bases not matched to a gene: 3. Germline assignment: CDR1 MNHEY and CDR2 SMNVEV (reference sequence). The CDR3 extends over 15 amino acids. CDR3 bases: TGTGCCAGCAGTTTGGGCGGGAGTTCCTACAATGAGCAGTTCTTC. Residues: CASSLGGSSYNEQFF.

V gene TRBV2 combines with J gene TRBJ2-3; 7 nucleotides align to TRBD2. There are 14 residues in the CDR3. Germline V gene sequence: CDR1 SNHLY, CDR2 FYNNEI. J gave up 1 base and V 9 bases, and 7 bases lay outside the gene matches. DNA of the CDR3: TGTGCCAGTAGAAGCGGGGACCGCACAGATACGCAGTATTTT. Its protein product is CASRSGDRTDTQYF.

V gene TRBV6-5 combines with J gene TRBJ2-7; 10 nucleotides match TRBD2. This CDR3 is built from 14 residues. V lost 7 bases and J lost 2; bases outside the gene matches: 5. In germline, CDR1 is MNHEY, CDR2 SVGAGI. In DNA, the CDR3 is TGTGCCAGCATGGAGGGACTAGCGACCTACGAGCAGTACTTC. This codes for CASMEGLATYEQYF.

This clone showed up just a few times. The chain links TRBV6-1 to TRBJ2-5; tentative D call: TRBD1 (6 bases). The CDR3 totals 15 residues. Trimming took 2 bases from V and 5 from J, leaving 15 bases between them. CDR1 MNHNS and CDR2 SASEGT come from the germline V gene. CDR3: CASSERSGEGETQYF. CDR3 DNA sequence: TGTGCCAGCAGTGAACGGTCAGGGGAAGGTGAGACCCAGTACTTC.

The chain employs TRBV29-1 and TRBJ1-4, with a weak D call TRBD1 (5 bases). CDR1 is SQVTM and CDR2 is ANQGSEA in the germline V gene. Between the trimmed V and J ends, which lost 4 bases and 8 bases, there was a span of 11 bases. This CDR3 is 12 amino acids long. The DNA of the CDR3 is TGCAGCGTTGTAGGGGTAAACGAAAAACTGTTTTTT. It specifies CSVVGVNEKLFF.

CDR3 region: CASSLGSLSTDTQYF. DNA for the CDR3: TGTGCCAGCAGCTTAGGTAGCCTTAGCACAGATACGCAGTATTTT. V gene TRBV7-9 combines with J gene TRBJ2-3; D remains ambiguous. V was pared by 1 base and J by 0 bases, with 8 bases between. CDR1 is SEHNR and CDR2 is FQNEAQ in the germline V gene (reference sequence). This CDR3 is 15 amino acids long.

This clone occurred once. This chain links TRBV4-3 with TRBJ2-1; D is possibly TRBD2 (5 bases). Germline assignment: CDR1 LGHNA and CDR2 YSLEER. The germline V and J ends were trimmed by 0 bases and 0 bases, with 9 bases remaining between them. The CDR3 has 16 residues. CDR3 residues: CASSQDRDGSYNEQFF. DNA of the CDR3: TGCGCCAGCAGCCAAGATCGGGATGGCTCCTACAATGAGCAGTTCTTC.

About this clone: Just one base apart from a much larger clone, this may be a read error. Other DNA sequences of this sample code for an identical CDR3. This rearrangement joins TRBV27 to TRBJ2-7; the D gene could be TRBD1 or TRBD2 (5 bases each). Germline V gene lookup returns CDR1 MNHEY and CDR2 SMNVEV (reference sequence). There are 13 residues in the CDR3. V dropped 2 bases and J dropped 3 bases, with 8 bases sitting between them. CDR3: CASSLGTDYEQYF. The CDR3 nucleotides read TGTGCCAGCAGTTTAGGGACGGACTACGAGCAGTACTTC.

This sequence joins TRBV14 and TRBJ2-1; no firm D call. Trimming shortened V by 0 bases and J by 0 bases, and 9 bases separated the two germline ends. CDR3 size: 16 residues. CDR1 and CDR2 (germline): SGHDN, FVKESK. The CDR3 DNA reads TGTGCCAGCAGCCAAGAGGACGGAGACTCCTACAATGAGCAGTTCTTC. Its translation: CASSQEDGDSYNEQFF.

The chain uses TRBV7-2 and TRBJ2-1; D remains ambiguous. V was trimmed by 2 bases and J by 7 bases, leaving 9 bases between them. Germline V gene sequence: CDR1 SGHTA, CDR2 FQGNSA. There are 13 residues in the CDR3. The CDR3 nucleotides read TGTGCCAGCAGCTTACGATACGGGAATGAGCAGTTCTTC. Translating gives CASSLRYGNEQFF.

The genes are TRBV19 and TRBJ1-3, with D unclear. The V gene's germline CDR1 is LNHDA and CDR2 SQIVND (reference sequence). The CDR3 is 13 amino acids. Trimming removed 4 bases from V and 4 bases from J, with 8 bases in between. The CDR3 region has the DNA TGTGCCAGTAGTACGGGGATCGGAAACACCATATATTTT. Translating it yields CASSTGIGNTIYF.

The chain uses TRBV7-3 and TRBJ2-1; D not resolved. Trimming took off 5 bases at V and 5 bases at J, with 7 bases between the two ends. The CDR3 has 12 residues. Germline V gene data show CDR1 as SGHTA and CDR2 as FQGTGA. CDR3 residues: CASSAQDNEQFF. The CDR3 nucleotides are TGTGCCAGCAGCGCCCAGGACAATGAGCAGTTCTTC.